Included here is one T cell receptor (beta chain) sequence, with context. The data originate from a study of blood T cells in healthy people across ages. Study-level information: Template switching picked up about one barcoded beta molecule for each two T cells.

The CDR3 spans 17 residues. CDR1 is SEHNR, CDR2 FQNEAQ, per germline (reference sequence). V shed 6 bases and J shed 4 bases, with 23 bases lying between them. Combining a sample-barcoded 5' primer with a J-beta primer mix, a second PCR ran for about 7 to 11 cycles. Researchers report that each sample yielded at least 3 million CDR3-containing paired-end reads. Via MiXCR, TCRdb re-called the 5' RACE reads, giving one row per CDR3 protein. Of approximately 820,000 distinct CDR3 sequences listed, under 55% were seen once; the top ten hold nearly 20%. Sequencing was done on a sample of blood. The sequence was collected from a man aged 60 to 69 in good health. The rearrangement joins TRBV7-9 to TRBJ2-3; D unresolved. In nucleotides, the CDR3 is TGTGCCAGCAGTACAAACGTCGGCCAAGGTAGAGCAGATACGCAGTATTTT. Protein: CASSTNVGQGRADTQYF.